The 20 T cell receptor beta chains reported below all come from one sample, sequenced in a study of T cells in Graves' hyperthyroidism and ophthalmopathy. Template material for amplifying TCR beta CDR3 regions consisted of RNA transcripts. The HTBI primer set drove a first-round RT-PCR of the TCR CDR3. A single record per CDR3 protein comes from TCRdb applying MiXCR to the multiplex PCR reads. Here the sample spans about 610,000 distinct CDR3 sequences, roughly 15% being singletons. Sequenced: blood. The origin of the receptors is a woman in her thirties or forties with Graves' ophthalmopathy.

This clonotype has at least ten counts. V gene TRBV28 combines with J gene TRBJ1-1; D unclear. The CDR3 is 14 amino acids. Germline assignment: CDR1 MDHEN and CDR2 SYDVKM. The ends were cut back, 3 bases at V and 3 bases at J, with 11 bases in the middle. DNA of the CDR3: TGTGCCAGCAGTTTTCTCCCCCCAGACACTGAAGCTTTCTTT. Protein product: CASSFLPPDTEAFF.

This clonotype has at least ten counts. The chain recombines TRBV28 with TRBJ1-2, with no clear D. Germline V lookup: CDR1 MDHEN, CDR2 SYDVKM. This CDR3 contains 14 residues. Trimming left V 5 bases short and J 8 bases short, with 18 bases between. The CDR3 DNA reads as TGTGCCAGCAGTCCCCCCCAGAGAAGCCGCGGCTACACCTTC. Translating it yields CASSPPQRSRGYTF.

In this sample, this clonotype turned up many times. The chain combines TRBV6-2 or TRBV6-3 with TRBJ1-2; TRBD1 aligns across 7 bases. Germline V CDR1 and CDR2: MNHEY, SVGEGT. This CDR3 has 14 amino acids. Trimming took 2 bases from V and 4 from J; bases not matched to a gene: 4. The CDR3 DNA sequence: TGTGCCAGCAGTTACGCGGACAGGCGCTATGGCTACACCTTC. Its protein product is CASSYADRRYGYTF.

The CDR3 region is CSASKGFDGYTF. CDR3 sequence (DNA): TGCAGTGCTAGCAAGGGATTCGATGGCTACACCTTC. The rearrangement links TRBV20-1 to TRBJ1-2, with no clear D. The CDR3 has 12 residues. Per the germline V gene, CDR1 is DFQATT and CDR2 is SNEGSKA (reference sequence). The ends were cut back, 3 bases at V and 6 bases at J, with 11 bases in the middle.

The chain is built from TRBV6-1 and TRBJ1-1; D is unresolved. CDR1 and CDR2 (germline): MNHNS, SASEGT. V gave up 6 bases and J gave up 3 bases, with 11 bases separating them. The CDR3 is 13 residues long. The CDR3 reads CASRRVIHTEAFF. The CDR3, as DNA: TGTGCCAGCAGGAGAGTTATACACACTGAAGCTTTCTTT.

The chain links TRBV28 to TRBJ2-3; 12 bases map to TRBD2. Germline trimming cut 2 bases from V and 2 bases from J; bases unmatched to any gene: 2. This CDR3 is 16 amino acids long. Germline V gene data show CDR1 as MDHEN and CDR2 as SYDVKM. The chain's CDR3 is CASSLGLAGTTDTQYF. CDR3 bases: TGTGCCAGCAGTTTAGGACTAGCGGGGACCACAGATACGCAGTATTTT.

This clonotype was counted at least ten times. The chain uses TRBV29-1 and TRBJ2-7; D possibly uses TRBD1 or TRBD2 (5 bases each). Trimming removed 3 bases at V and 2 bases at J, with 8 bases between. The CDR3 contains 12 residues. From germline, CDR1 is SQVTM and CDR2 ANQGSEA. CDR3 sequence (DNA): TGCAGCGTTGAGGGGGAACCCTACGAGCAGTACTTC. This translates into CSVEGEPYEQYF.

This clonotype occurred many times. This chain connects TRBV12-3 or TRBV12-4 to TRBJ2-7; unclear D gene. This CDR3 region has 12 residues. V was pared by 6 bases and J by 2 bases, with 8 bases between. DNA for the CDR3: TGTGCCAGCAGCCCAGTGACCTACGAGCAGTACTTC. This codes for CASSPVTYEQYF.

This clonotype was recorded a few times. The chain combines TRBV20-1 with TRBJ2-7; no firm D call. Germline loops: CDR1 DFQATT, CDR2 SNEGSKA (reference sequence). Deletions cut 0 bases from V and 3 bases from J, with 12 bases between. This CDR3 comprises 14 residues. The CDR3: CSARDMLEDYEQYF. The CDR3, as DNA: TGCAGTGCTAGAGATATGCTAGAAGACTACGAGCAGTACTTC.

This clonotype was observed at least ten times. The genes are TRBV30 and TRBJ1-5; TRBD1 matches 8 bases. V was clipped by 0 bases and J by 7 bases; unmatched bases: 5. The V gene's germline CDR1 is GTSNPN and CDR2 SVGIG (reference sequence). The CDR3 is 14 amino acids. CDR3 in amino acids: CAWSVAGGRQPQHF. The CDR3 coding sequence is TGTGCCTGGAGTGTTGCAGGGGGCAGACAGCCCCAGCATTTT.

The chain couples TRBV2 to TRBJ2-5, with 14 bases fitting TRBD2. V dropped 6 bases and J dropped 6; count of bases not matched to a gene: 6. Germline V gene data show CDR1 as SNHLY and CDR2 as FYNNEI. The CDR3 contains 15 residues. CDR3 nucleotides: TGTGCCAGCAGGGGGACTAGCGGGAGTCCGAAGACCCAGTACTTC. Translating gives CASRGTSGSPKTQYF.

This clonotype has only a few counts. The chain links TRBV28 to TRBJ1-6, with TRBD1 matching 7 bases. V was clipped by 5 bases and J by 7 bases; unmatched bases: 8. Germline V gives CDR1 MDHEN, CDR2 SYDVKM. This CDR3 is built from 15 residues. CDR3: CASSGETGRNSPLHF. CDR3 coding DNA: TGTGCCAGCAGTGGGGAGACAGGGCGGAATTCACCCCTCCACTTT.

The V gene is TRBV20-1, the J gene TRBJ2-7; no clear D gene. Germline-derived CDR1 and CDR2 are DFQATT and SNEGSKA (reference sequence). Trimming cost V 1 base and J 2 bases, with 12 bases left between them. The CDR3 totals 14 residues. CDR3 nucleotides: TGCAGTGCTAGAGTGACTGATCAGGCCTACGAGCAGTACTTC. This translates into CSARVTDQAYEQYF.

This clonotype was observed many times. CDR3 DNA sequence: TGCAGCGTTGAAGGACATAGGAACACTGAAGCTTTCTTT. It encodes CSVEGHRNTEAFF. This sequence joins TRBV29-1 and TRBJ1-1, with D unclear. V was pared by 1 base and J by 1 base, with 7 bases between. Germline CDR1 SQVTM, CDR2 ANQGSEA. CDR3 size: 13 residues.

A remark on this clonotype: This may stem from a read error, because a much larger clone lies one nucleotide away. This chain links TRBV15 with TRBJ2-5; 10 bases agree with TRBD1. The CDR3 loop spans 14 amino acids. Germline CDR1 LNHNV, CDR2 YYDKDF (reference sequence). CDR3 residues: CVTSRGQGDETQYF. CDR3 nucleotide sequence: TGTGTCACCAGCAGAGGACAGGGGGATGAGACCCAGTACTTC.

This clonotype was counted many times. The V call is TRBV5-1, the J call TRBJ1-2; D is ambiguous. V dropped 1 base and J dropped 8 bases, with 18 bases sitting between them. Germline CDR1 SGHRS, CDR2 YFSETQ. The CDR3 contains 15 residues. CDR3 coding DNA: TGCGCCAGCAGCTTGCAGGAGGCGGCGAGCAGCGGCTACACCTTC. This gives the protein CASSLQEAASSGYTF.

In regard to this clonotype: A much larger clone is a single base away; this may be a read error. The chain recombines TRBV29-1 with TRBJ2-7; TRBD2 matches at 11 bases. After removal of 6 bases from V and 7 bases from J, the junction contained 14 bases not matched to a gene. CDR3 size: 15 residues. Germline values: CDR1 SQVTM, CDR2 ANQGSEA. The CDR3 here is CSVRREELAGEEQYF. Here the CDR3 DNA reads TGCAGCGTCCGCCGGGAGGAACTAGCGGGAGAGGAGCAGTACTTC.

This clonotype was found once. The chain joins TRBV20-1 to TRBJ1-5; tentative D call: TRBD1 (5 bases). Deletions cut 2 bases from V and 7 bases from J, with 12 bases between. The CDR3 contains 13 residues. The germline gives CDR1 DFQATT, CDR2 SNEGSKA (reference sequence). CDR3 region: CSARMGGVQPQHF. Written as DNA, the CDR3 is TGCAGTGCTAGAATGGGAGGGGTGCAGCCCCAGCATTTT.

This clonotype was counted at least ten times. J is TRBJ1-1 and V is TRBV10-3; D gene uncertain. The CDR3 has 12 residues. Looked up from germline, CDR1 is ENHRY and CDR2 is SYGVKD. Trimming took 5 bases from V and 5 from J, leaving 9 bases between them. CDR3 coding DNA: TGTGCCATCAGTCAGGAAGCTACTGAAGCTTTCTTT. It yields the protein CAISQEATEAFF.

This clonotype was detected many times. The chain carries TRBV4-3 and TRBJ2-2; 11 positions agree with TRBD2. This CDR3 has 16 residues. With 1 base clipped from V and 3 bases from J, the junction kept 1 base outside the gene matches. Germline values: CDR1 LGHNA, CDR2 YSLEER. The chain's CDR3 is CASSQASGRHTGELFF. In nucleotides, the CDR3 is TGCGCCAGCAGCCAAGCTAGCGGGAGGCACACCGGGGAGCTGTTTTTT.